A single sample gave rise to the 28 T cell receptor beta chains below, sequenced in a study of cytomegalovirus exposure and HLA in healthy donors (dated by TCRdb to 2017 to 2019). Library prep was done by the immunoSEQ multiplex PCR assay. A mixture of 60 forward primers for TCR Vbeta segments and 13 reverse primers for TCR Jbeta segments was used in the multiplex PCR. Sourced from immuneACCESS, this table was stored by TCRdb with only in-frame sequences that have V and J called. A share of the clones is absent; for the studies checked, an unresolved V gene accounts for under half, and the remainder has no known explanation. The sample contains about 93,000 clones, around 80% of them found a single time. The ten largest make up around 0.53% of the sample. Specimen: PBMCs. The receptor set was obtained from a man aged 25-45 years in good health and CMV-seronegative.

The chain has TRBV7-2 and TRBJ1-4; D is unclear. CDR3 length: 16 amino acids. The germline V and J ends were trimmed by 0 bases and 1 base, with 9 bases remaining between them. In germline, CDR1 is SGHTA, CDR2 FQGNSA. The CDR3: CASSLASPGTNEKLFF. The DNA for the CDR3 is TGTGCCAGCAGCTTAGCCTCCCCAGGAACTAATGAAAAACTGTTTTTT.

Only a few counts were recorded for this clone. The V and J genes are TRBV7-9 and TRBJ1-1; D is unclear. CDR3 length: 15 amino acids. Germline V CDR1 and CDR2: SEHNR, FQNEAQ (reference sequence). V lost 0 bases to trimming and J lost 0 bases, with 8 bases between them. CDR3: CASSLAQGVNTEAFF. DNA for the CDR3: TGTGCCAGCAGCTTAGCGCAAGGAGTGAACACTGAAGCTTTCTTT.

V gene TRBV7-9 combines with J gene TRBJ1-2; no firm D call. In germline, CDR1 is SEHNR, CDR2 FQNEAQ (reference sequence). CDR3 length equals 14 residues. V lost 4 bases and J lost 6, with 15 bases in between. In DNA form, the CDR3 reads TGTGCCAGCAGCTGGGCGCGGGGTAGGGATGGCTACACCTTC. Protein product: CASSWARGRDGYTF.

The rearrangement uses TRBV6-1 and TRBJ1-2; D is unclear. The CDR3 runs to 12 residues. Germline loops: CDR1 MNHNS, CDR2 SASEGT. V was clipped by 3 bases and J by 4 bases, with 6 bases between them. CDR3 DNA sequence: TGTGCCAGCAGTGACCCCAGCTATGGCTACACCTTC. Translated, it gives CASSDPSYGYTF.

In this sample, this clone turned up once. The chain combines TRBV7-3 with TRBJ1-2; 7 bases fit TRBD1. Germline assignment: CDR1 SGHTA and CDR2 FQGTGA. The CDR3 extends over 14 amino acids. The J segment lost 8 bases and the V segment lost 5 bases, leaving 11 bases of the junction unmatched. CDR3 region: CASSRDSDLLGYTF. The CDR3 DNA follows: TGTGCCAGCAGCCGGGACAGCGATTTGTTGGGCTACACCTTC.

This CDR3 reads CASSEAAGYQPQHF. CDR3 coding DNA: TGTGCCAGCAGTGAAGCGGCGGGGTATCAGCCCCAGCATTTT. V gene TRBV6-1 combines with J gene TRBJ1-5, with D uncertain. This CDR3 comprises 14 residues. CDR1 is MNHNS, CDR2 SASEGT, per germline. V lost 0 bases, J lost 5 bases, and 8 bases lay in between.

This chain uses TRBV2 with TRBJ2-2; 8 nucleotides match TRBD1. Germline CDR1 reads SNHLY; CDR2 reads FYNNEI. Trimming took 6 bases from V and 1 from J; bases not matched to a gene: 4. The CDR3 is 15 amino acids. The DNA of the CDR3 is TGTGCCAGCAGGGACAGGGTGGTGAACACCGGGGAGCTGTTTTTT. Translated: CASRDRVVNTGELFF.

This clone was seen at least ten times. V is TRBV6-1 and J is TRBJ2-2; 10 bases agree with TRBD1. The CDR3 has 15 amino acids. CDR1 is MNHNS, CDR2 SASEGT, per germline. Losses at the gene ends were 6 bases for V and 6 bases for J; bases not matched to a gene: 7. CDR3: CASSRDRGIPGELFF. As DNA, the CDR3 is TGTGCCAGCAGCCGGGACAGGGGTATCCCCGGGGAGCTGTTTTTT.

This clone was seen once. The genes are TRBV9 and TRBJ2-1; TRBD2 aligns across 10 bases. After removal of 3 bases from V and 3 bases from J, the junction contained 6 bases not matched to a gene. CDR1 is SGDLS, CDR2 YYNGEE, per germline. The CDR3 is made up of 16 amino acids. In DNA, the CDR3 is TGTGCCAGCAGCGGGGGTCCTAGCGGGGGCTACAATGAGCAGTTCTTC. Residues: CASSGGPSGGYNEQFF.

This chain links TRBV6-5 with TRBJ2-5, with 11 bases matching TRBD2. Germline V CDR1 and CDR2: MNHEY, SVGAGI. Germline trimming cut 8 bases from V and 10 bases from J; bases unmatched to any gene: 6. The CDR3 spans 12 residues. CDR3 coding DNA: TGTGCCAGCGGCTCGACTAGCGGGATCCAGTACTTC. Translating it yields CASGSTSGIQYF.

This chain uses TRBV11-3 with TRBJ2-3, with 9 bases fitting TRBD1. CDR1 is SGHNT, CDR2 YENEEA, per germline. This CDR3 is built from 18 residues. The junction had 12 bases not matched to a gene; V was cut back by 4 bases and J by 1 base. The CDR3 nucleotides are TGTGCCAGCAGCTCCAGGACAGGGGCCATTGAGCGCACAGATACGCAGTATTTT. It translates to CASSSRTGAIERTDTQYF.

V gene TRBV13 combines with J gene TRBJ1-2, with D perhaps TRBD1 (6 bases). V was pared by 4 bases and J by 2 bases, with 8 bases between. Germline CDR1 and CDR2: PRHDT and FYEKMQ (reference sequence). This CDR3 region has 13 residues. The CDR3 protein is CASSYGQNYGYTF. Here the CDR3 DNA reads TGTGCCAGCAGCTATGGACAGAACTATGGCTACACCTTC.

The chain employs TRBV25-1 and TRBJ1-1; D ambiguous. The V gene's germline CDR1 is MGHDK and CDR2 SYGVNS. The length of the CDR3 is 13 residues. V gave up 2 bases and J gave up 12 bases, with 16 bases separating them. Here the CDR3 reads CASSEAAALRTFF. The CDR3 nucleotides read TGTGCCAGCAGTGAAGCGGCAGCCCTACGAACTTTCTTT.

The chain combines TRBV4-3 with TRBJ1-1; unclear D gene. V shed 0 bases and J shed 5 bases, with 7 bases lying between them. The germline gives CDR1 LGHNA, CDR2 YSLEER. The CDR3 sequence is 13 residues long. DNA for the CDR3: TGCGCCAGCAGCCAAGAGGCTGTGACTGAAGCTTTCTTT. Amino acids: CASSQEAVTEAFF.

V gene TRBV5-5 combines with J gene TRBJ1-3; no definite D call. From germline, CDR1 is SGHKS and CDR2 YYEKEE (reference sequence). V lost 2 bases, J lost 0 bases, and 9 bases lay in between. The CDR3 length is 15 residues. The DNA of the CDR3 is TGTGCCAGCAGCTTTCCCAGAAGCTCTGGAAACACCATATATTTT. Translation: CASSFPRSSGNTIYF.

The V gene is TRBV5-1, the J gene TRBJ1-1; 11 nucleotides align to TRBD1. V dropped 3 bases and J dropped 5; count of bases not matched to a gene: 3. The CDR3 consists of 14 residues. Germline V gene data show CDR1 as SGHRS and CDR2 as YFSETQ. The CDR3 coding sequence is TGCGCCAGCAGCTCGGGACAGGGGGAGACTGAAGCTTTCTTT. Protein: CASSSGQGETEAFF.

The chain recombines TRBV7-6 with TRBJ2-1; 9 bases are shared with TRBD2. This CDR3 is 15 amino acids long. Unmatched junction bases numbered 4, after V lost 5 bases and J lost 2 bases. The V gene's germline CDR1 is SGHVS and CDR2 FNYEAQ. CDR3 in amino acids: CASSTLAGPYNEQFF. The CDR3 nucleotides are TGTGCCAGCAGCACCCTAGCGGGACCCTACAATGAGCAGTTCTTC.

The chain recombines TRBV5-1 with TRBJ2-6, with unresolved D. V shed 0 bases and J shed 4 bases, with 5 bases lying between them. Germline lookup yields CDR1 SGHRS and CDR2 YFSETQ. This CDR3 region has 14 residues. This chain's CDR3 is CASSLVAGANVLTF. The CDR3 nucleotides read TGCGCCAGCAGCTTGGTGGCCGGGGCCAACGTCCTGACTTTC.

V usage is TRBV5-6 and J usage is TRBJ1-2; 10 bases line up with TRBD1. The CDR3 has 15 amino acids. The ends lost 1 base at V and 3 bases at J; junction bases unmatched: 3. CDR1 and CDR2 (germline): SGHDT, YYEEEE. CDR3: CASSLRQGAYYGYTF. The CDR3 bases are TGTGCCAGCAGCTTGAGACAGGGGGCATACTATGGCTACACCTTC.

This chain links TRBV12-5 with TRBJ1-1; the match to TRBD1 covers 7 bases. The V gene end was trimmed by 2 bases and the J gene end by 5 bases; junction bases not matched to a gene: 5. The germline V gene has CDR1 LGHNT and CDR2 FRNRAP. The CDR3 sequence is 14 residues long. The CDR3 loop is CASGLQDRATEAFF. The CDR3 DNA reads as TGTGCTAGTGGTTTGCAAGACAGGGCAACTGAAGCTTTCTTT. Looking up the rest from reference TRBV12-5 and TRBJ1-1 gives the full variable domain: DARVTQTPRHKVTEMGQEVTMRCQPILGHNTVFWYRQTMMQGLELLAYFRNRAPLDDSGMPKDRFSAEMPDATLATLKIQPSEPRDSAVYFCASGLQDRATEAFFGQGTRLTVV.

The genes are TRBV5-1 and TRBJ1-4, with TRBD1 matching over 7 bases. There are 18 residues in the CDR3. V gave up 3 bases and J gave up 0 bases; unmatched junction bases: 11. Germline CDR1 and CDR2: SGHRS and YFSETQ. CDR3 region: CASSSTGQAIATNEKLFF. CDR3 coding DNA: TGCGCCAGCAGCTCGACCGGACAGGCAATAGCAACTAATGAAAAACTGTTTTTT.

CDR3 sequence (DNA): TGTGCCAGCAGCTTAGGGGGGCCGGGCACTTTCTTT. Translated: CASSLGGPGTFF. V is TRBV11-2 and J is TRBJ1-1, with D tentatively TRBD1 (6 bases). The CDR3 consists of 12 residues. V lost 1 base to trimming and J lost 12 bases, with 12 bases between them. Germline-derived CDR1 and CDR2 are SGHAT and FQNNGV.

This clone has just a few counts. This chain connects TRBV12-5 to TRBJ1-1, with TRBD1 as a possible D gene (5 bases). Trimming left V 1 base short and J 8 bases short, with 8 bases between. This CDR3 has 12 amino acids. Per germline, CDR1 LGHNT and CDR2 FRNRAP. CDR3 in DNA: TGTGCTAGTGGTTTGGGACAGAGGGAAGCTTTCTTT. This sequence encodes CASGLGQREAFF. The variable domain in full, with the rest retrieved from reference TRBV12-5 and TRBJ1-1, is DARVTQTPRHKVTEMGQEVTMRCQPILGHNTVFWYRQTMMQGLELLAYFRNRAPLDDSGMPKDRFSAEMPDATLATLKIQPSEPRDSAVYFCASGLGQREAFFGQGTRLTVV.

This CDR3 is CASSERADRTWSSGANVLTF. CDR3 nucleotide sequence: TGTGCCAGCAGTGAAAGGGCCGACAGGACCTGGTCATCTGGGGCCAACGTCCTGACTTTC. The chain uses TRBV6-1 and TRBJ2-6, with D possibly being TRBD1 (6 bases). V was trimmed by 2 bases and J by 1 base, leaving 21 bases between them. Germline V CDR1 and CDR2: MNHNS, SASEGT. The CDR3 covers 20 residues.

The DNA for the CDR3 is TGTGCCAGCAGCCCACGGACAGGGATTGGGGGGGAGCTGTTTTTT. Amino acids: CASSPRTGIGGELFF. V gene TRBV9 combines with J gene TRBJ2-2, with 8 bases fitting TRBD1. CDR3 size: 15 residues. The germline gives CDR1 SGDLS, CDR2 YYNGEE. With 4 bases clipped from V and 8 bases from J, the junction kept 10 bases outside the gene matches.

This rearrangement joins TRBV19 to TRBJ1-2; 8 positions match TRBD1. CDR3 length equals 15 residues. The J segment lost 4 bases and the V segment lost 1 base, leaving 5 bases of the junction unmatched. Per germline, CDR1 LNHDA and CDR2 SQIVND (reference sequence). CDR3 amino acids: CASSIGTGGSYGYTF. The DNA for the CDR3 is TGTGCCAGTAGTATAGGAACAGGGGGTAGCTATGGCTACACCTTC.

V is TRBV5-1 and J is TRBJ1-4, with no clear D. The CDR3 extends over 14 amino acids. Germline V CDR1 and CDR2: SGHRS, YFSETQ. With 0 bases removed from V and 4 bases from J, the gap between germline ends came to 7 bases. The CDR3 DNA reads TGCGCCAGCAGCTTGGAAAGCTATAATGAAAAACTGTTTTTT. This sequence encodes CASSLESYNEKLFF.

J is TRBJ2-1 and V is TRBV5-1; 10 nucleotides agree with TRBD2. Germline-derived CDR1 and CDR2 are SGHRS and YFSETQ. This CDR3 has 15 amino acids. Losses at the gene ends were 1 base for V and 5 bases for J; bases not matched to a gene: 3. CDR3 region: CASSLRTSGNNEQFF. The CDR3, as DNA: TGCGCCAGCAGCTTGCGGACTAGCGGAAACAATGAGCAGTTCTTC. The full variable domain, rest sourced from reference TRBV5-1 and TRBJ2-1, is KAGVTQTPRYLIKTRGQQVTLSCSPISGHRSVSWYQQTPGQGLQFLFEYFSETQRNKGNFPGRFSGRQFSNSRSEMNVSTLELGDSALYLCASSLRTSGNNEQFFGPGTRLTVL.